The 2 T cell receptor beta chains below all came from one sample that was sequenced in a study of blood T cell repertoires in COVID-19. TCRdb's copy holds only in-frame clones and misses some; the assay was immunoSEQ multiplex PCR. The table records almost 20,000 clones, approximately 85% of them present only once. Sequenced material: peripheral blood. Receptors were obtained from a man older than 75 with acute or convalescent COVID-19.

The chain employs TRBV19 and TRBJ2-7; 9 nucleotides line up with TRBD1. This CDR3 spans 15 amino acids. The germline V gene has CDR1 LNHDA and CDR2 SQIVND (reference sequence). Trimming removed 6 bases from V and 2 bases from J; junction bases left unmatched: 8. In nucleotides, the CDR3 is TGTGCCAGTAGCCGACAGGGGGGGCAGCCCTACGAGCAGTACTTC. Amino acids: CASSRQGGQPYEQYF.

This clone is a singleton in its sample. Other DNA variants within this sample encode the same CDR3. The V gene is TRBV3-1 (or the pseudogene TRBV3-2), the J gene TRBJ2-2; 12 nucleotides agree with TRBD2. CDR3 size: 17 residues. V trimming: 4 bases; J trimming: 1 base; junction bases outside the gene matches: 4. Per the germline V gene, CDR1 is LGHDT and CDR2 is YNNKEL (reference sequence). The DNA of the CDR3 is TGTGCCAGCAGCCTACCGGGACTAGCGGGGAACACCGGGGAGCTGTTTTTT. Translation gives CASSLPGLAGNTGELFF.